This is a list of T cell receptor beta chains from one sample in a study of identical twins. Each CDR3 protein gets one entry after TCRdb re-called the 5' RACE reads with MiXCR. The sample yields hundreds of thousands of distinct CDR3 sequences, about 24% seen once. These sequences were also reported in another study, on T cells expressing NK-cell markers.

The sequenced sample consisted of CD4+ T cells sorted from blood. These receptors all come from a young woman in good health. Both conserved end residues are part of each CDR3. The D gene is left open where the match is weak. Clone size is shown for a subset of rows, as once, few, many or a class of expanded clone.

CDR3 protein: CASSDPRRAEAFF; CDR3 DNA: TGTGCCAGCAGCGACCCGAGGAGAGCTGAAGCTTTCTTT; J gene: TRBJ1-1; D gene: .; clone size: few; CDR3 length: 13; V gene: TRBV6-5
CDR3 protein: CASMKGTNTGELFF; CDR3 DNA: TGTGCCAGCATGAAGGGGACGAACACCGGGGAGCTGTTTTTT; J gene: TRBJ2-2; D gene: .; clone size: .; CDR3 length: 14; V gene: TRBV9
CDR3 protein: CSVSQGGAYNEQFF; CDR3 DNA: TGCAGCGTTTCGCAGGGAGGGGCCTACAATGAGCAGTTCTTC; J gene: TRBJ2-1; D gene: TRBD2; clone size: .; CDR3 length: 14; V gene: TRBV29-1
CDR3 protein: CASSSQQGEATEAFF; CDR3 DNA: TGTGCCAGCAGCTCCCAACAGGGGGAGGCCACTGAAGCTTTCTTT; J gene: TRBJ1-1; D gene: TRBD1; clone size: few; CDR3 length: 15; V gene: TRBV7-9
CDR3 protein: CASSLGASGTRRADTQYF; CDR3 DNA: TGTGCCAGCAGCTTAGGGGCTAGCGGGACCCGGCGGGCAGATACGCAGTATTTT; J gene: TRBJ2-3; D gene: TRBD2; clone size: .; CDR3 length: 18; V gene: TRBV11-1
CDR3 protein: CATSDTRTSSGDEQFF; CDR3 DNA: TGTGCCACCAGTGACACTAGGACTAGCAGCGGCGATGAGCAGTTCTTC; J gene: TRBJ2-1; D gene: TRBD2; clone size: .; CDR3 length: 16; V gene: TRBV24-1
CDR3 protein: CASSLDGGYTEAFF; CDR3 DNA: TGCGCCAGCAGCTTGGACGGGGGCTACACTGAAGCTTTCTTT; J gene: TRBJ1-1; D gene: .; clone size: .; CDR3 length: 14; V gene: TRBV5-1
CDR3 protein: CASSYSFNQPQHF; CDR3 DNA: TGTGCCAGTAGTTACAGCTTCAATCAGCCCCAGCATTTT; J gene: TRBJ1-5; D gene: .; clone size: once; CDR3 length: 13; V gene: TRBV19
CDR3 protein: CASSKALLAGPYEQYF; CDR3 DNA: TGTGCCAGCAGCAAAGCGCTACTAGCGGGGCCCTACGAGCAGTACTTC; J gene: TRBJ2-7; D gene: .; clone size: few; CDR3 length: 16; V gene: TRBV21-1
CDR3 protein: CASSLLIYRENQPQHF; CDR3 DNA: TGTGCCAGCAGCTTATTAATCTACAGGGAAAATCAGCCCCAGCATTTT; J gene: TRBJ1-5; D gene: .; clone size: .; CDR3 length: 16; V gene: TRBV7-8
CDR3 protein: CSARVGGTNYGYTF; CDR3 DNA: TGCAGTGCTAGAGTAGGGGGGACTAACTATGGCTACACCTTC; J gene: TRBJ1-2; D gene: .; clone size: .; CDR3 length: 14; V gene: TRBV20-1
CDR3 protein: CASSLGGHGELFF; CDR3 DNA: TGTGCCAGCAGTTTAGGTGGGCACGGGGAGCTGTTTTTT; J gene: TRBJ2-2; D gene: .; clone size: few; CDR3 length: 13; V gene: TRBV12-3/TRBV12-4
CDR3 protein: CASSLTGLAGGPSNEQFF; CDR3 DNA: TGCGCCAGCAGCCTCACGGGACTAGCGGGAGGGCCCAGTAATGAGCAGTTCTTC; J gene: TRBJ2-1; D gene: TRBD2; clone size: .; CDR3 length: 18; V gene: TRBV5-1
CDR3 protein: CASSLLGGQSNTGELFF; CDR3 DNA: TGTGCCAGCAGTTTACTCGGTGGACAGTCGAACACCGGGGAGCTGTTTTTT; J gene: TRBJ2-2; D gene: .; clone size: .; CDR3 length: 17; V gene: TRBV27
CDR3 protein: CASSAKRHTEAFF; CDR3 DNA: TGTGCCAGCAGTGCCAAGCGACACACTGAAGCTTTCTTT; J gene: TRBJ1-1; D gene: .; clone size: .; CDR3 length: 13; V gene: TRBV27
CDR3 protein: CASRLGETQYF; CDR3 DNA: TGTGCCAGCAGGTTAGGAGAGACCCAGTACTTC; J gene: TRBJ2-5; D gene: .; clone size: few; CDR3 length: 11; V gene: TRBV2
CDR3 protein: CASSPPGQGKNTQYF; CDR3 DNA: TGTGCCAGCTCACCACCGGGACAGGGCAAAAATACGCAGTATTTT; J gene: TRBJ2-3; D gene: TRBD1; clone size: .; CDR3 length: 15; V gene: TRBV18
CDR3 protein: CASSPTGGREKLFF; CDR3 DNA: TGTGCCAGCTCACCAACAGGGGGTCGCGAAAAACTGTTTTTT; J gene: TRBJ1-4; D gene: TRBD1; clone size: .; CDR3 length: 14; V gene: TRBV18
CDR3 protein: CASSLAPNTEAFF; CDR3 DNA: TGTGCCAGCAGTTTAGCCCCGAACACTGAAGCTTTCTTT; J gene: TRBJ1-1; D gene: .; clone size: .; CDR3 length: 13; V gene: TRBV12-3/TRBV12-4
CDR3 protein: CASRTSGSVYNEQFF; CDR3 DNA: TGTGCCAGCAGAACTAGCGGGAGCGTCTACAATGAGCAGTTCTTC; J gene: TRBJ2-1; D gene: TRBD2; clone size: .; CDR3 length: 15; V gene: TRBV12-3/TRBV12-4
CDR3 protein: CASSLVVRTEAFF; CDR3 DNA: TGCGCCAGCAGCTTGGTAGTTCGCACTGAAGCTTTCTTT; J gene: TRBJ1-1; D gene: .; clone size: .; CDR3 length: 13; V gene: TRBV5-1
CDR3 protein: CASSLVGTSREQYF; CDR3 DNA: TGCGCCAGCAGCTTGGTAGGGACCTCTCGGGAGCAGTACTTC; J gene: TRBJ2-7; D gene: .; clone size: many; CDR3 length: 14; V gene: TRBV5-1
CDR3 protein: CASSQEAAGGRNEQFF; CDR3 DNA: TGCGCCAGCAGCCAAGAAGCTGCGGGAGGACGCAATGAGCAGTTCTTC; J gene: TRBJ2-1; D gene: TRBD2; clone size: few; CDR3 length: 16; V gene: TRBV4-3
CDR3 protein: CSAAGDPNTGELFF; CDR3 DNA: TGCAGTGCCGCGGGAGATCCGAACACCGGGGAGCTGTTTTTT; J gene: TRBJ2-2; D gene: TRBD2; clone size: .; CDR3 length: 14; V gene: TRBV20-1